This is a list of T cell receptor beta chains from one sample in a study of T cell responses to AZD1222 COVID-19 vaccine. Profiling relied on immunoSEQ multiplex PCR, and the TCRdb table lists in-frame clones only, not all of them. The data show more than 140,000 clones, approximately 90% seen once. Specimen: peripheral blood, collected on day 0 of MenACWY control vaccination. The receptors come from an adult in good health. CDR3s include the opening cysteine and the closing phenylalanine or tryptophan. The order of the fields is CDR3 length, D gene, J gene, V gene, CDR3 protein, CDR3 DNA. The D gene is left open where the match is weak.

cdr3_length: 13; d_call: -; j_call: TRBJ1-6; v_call: TRBV27; cdr3_aa: CASSLRDPSPLHF; cdr3_nt: TGTGCCAGCAGTCTCAGGGACCCTTCACCCCTCCACTTT
cdr3_length: 15; d_call: TRBD2; j_call: TRBJ2-5; v_call: TRBV4-2; cdr3_aa: CASSQGNSGGETQYF; cdr3_nt: TGTGCCAGCAGCCAAGGAAATAGCGGGGGAGAGACCCAGTACTTC
cdr3_length: 14; d_call: -; j_call: TRBJ1-1; v_call: TRBV2; cdr3_aa: CASILEQDGPEAFF; cdr3_nt: TGTGCCAGCATTTTAGAACAGGATGGCCCTGAAGCTTTCTTT
cdr3_length: 14; d_call: -; j_call: TRBJ1-3; v_call: TRBV13; cdr3_aa: CASSLGTVGDTIYF; cdr3_nt: TGTGCCAGCAGCCTGGGGACTGTTGGGGACACCATATATTTT
cdr3_length: 15; d_call: -; j_call: TRBJ2-7; v_call: TRBV5-1; cdr3_aa: CASSSLGGEGSEQYF; cdr3_nt: TGCGCCAGCAGCTCTCTTGGCGGTGAGGGCTCCGAGCAGTACTTC
cdr3_length: 17; d_call: -; j_call: TRBJ2-3; v_call: TRBV24-1; cdr3_aa: CATSDLRFSGGTDTQYF; cdr3_nt: TGTGCCACCAGTGATCTTCGGTTCTCGGGAGGCACAGATACGCAGTATTTT
cdr3_length: 13; d_call: -; j_call: TRBJ1-1; v_call: TRBV11-3; cdr3_aa: CASSRGLNTEAFF; cdr3_nt: TGTGCCAGCAGCAGGGGATTGAACACTGAAGCTTTCTTT
cdr3_length: 13; d_call: -; j_call: TRBJ2-5; v_call: TRBV28; cdr3_aa: CASRRDRKETQYF; cdr3_nt: TGTGCCAGCAGAAGAGACAGAAAAGAGACCCAGTACTTC
cdr3_length: 13; d_call: TRBD1; j_call: TRBJ1-2; v_call: TRBV5-1; cdr3_aa: CASSVGQIGTYTF; cdr3_nt: TGCGCCAGCAGCGTGGGACAGATTGGTACCTACACCTTC
cdr3_length: 15; d_call: TRBD1; j_call: TRBJ2-5; v_call: TRBV30; cdr3_aa: CAWSVIPQGVETQYF; cdr3_nt: TGTGCCTGGAGTGTAATCCCCCAGGGGGTAGAGACCCAGTACTTC
cdr3_length: 14; d_call: -; j_call: TRBJ2-2; v_call: TRBV3-1/TRBV3-2; cdr3_aa: CASSQGTLTGELFF; cdr3_nt: TGTGCCAGCAGCCAAGGCACGTTAACCGGGGAGCTGTTTTTT
cdr3_length: 13; d_call: -; j_call: TRBJ2-2; v_call: TRBV2; cdr3_aa: CASSRPYAGELFF; cdr3_nt: TGTGCCAGCAGTAGACCTTACGCCGGGGAGCTGTTTTTT
cdr3_length: 13; d_call: -; j_call: TRBJ2-3; v_call: TRBV6-4; cdr3_aa: CASSGGSTDTQYF; cdr3_nt: TGTGCCAGCAGTGGAGGGAGCACAGATACGCAGTATTTT
cdr3_length: 19; d_call: TRBD1; j_call: TRBJ1-1; v_call: TRBV28; cdr3_aa: CASSHPRATGGVMNTEAFF; cdr3_nt: TGTGCCAGCAGTCACCCCCGGGCGACAGGGGGAGTGATGAACACTGAAGCTTTCTTT
cdr3_length: 15; d_call: -; j_call: TRBJ1-3; v_call: TRBV7-2; cdr3_aa: CASSPATSAGNTIYF; cdr3_nt: TGTGCCAGCAGCCCTGCCACATCCGCTGGAAACACCATATATTTT
cdr3_length: 13; d_call: -; j_call: TRBJ1-5; v_call: TRBV2; cdr3_aa: CASSGAAHQPQHF; cdr3_nt: TGTGCCAGCAGTGGGGCAGCGCACCAGCCCCAGCATTTT
cdr3_length: 16; d_call: TRBD2; j_call: TRBJ2-2; v_call: TRBV2; cdr3_aa: CASSVTSGNLAGELFF; cdr3_nt: TGTGCCAGCAGTGTGACTAGCGGGAACCTCGCCGGGGAGCTGTTTTTT